The next 7 T cell receptor beta chains were all read from a single sample in a study of T cells in Graves' hyperthyroidism and ophthalmopathy. It was RNA transcripts that yielded the amplified TCR beta CDR3 regions. HTBI primers were used for first-round RT-PCR of the TCR CDR3. TCRdb re-derived calls from the multiplex PCR reads in MiXCR, one entry per CDR3 protein. The sample lists 650,000 to 850,000 distinct CDR3 sequences; approximately 19% were seen once. The sequenced sample was blood. The receptors were sampled from a woman aged 45-65 years with Graves' hyperthyroidism that later progressed to Graves' ophthalmopathy.

This clonotype appeared once. The J gene is TRBJ1-5, the V gene TRBV6-1; D is uncertain. The germline V gene encodes CDR1 MNHNS and CDR2 SASEGT. Between the trimmed V and J ends, which lost 5 bases and 1 base, there was a span of 18 bases. The CDR3 runs 17 residues. CDR3: CASSRTFEGTSNQPQHF. CDR3 sequence (DNA): TGTGCCAGCAGTCGCACATTTGAGGGTACGAGCAATCAGCCCCAGCATTTT.

The chain recombines TRBV3-1 with TRBJ2-1; the D gene is possibly TRBD2 (6 bases). This CDR3 spans 14 amino acids. V was pared by 4 bases and J by 10 bases, with 17 bases between. The germline gives CDR1 LGHDT, CDR2 YNNKEL (reference sequence). The CDR3 sequence: CASSPRTRAGEQFF. The CDR3 bases are TGTGCCAGCAGCCCGCGTACAAGAGCGGGCGAGCAGTTCTTC.

The chain joins TRBV12-3 or TRBV12-4 to TRBJ1-1; 9 nucleotides match TRBD1. This CDR3 comprises 15 residues. The V gene end was trimmed by 5 bases and the J gene end by 5 bases; junction bases not matched to a gene: 9. CDR3 in DNA: TGTGCCAGCAGTCCGGGTACAGGGGGCCCTACTGAAGCTTTCTTT. Translating it yields CASSPGTGGPTEAFF.

This clonotype appeared a few times. The J gene is TRBJ2-1, the V gene TRBV6-2 or TRBV6-3, with a weak D call TRBD2 (5 bases). Germline loops: CDR1 MNHEY, CDR2 SVGEGT. V was trimmed by 4 bases and J by 3 bases, leaving 10 bases between them. The CDR3 sequence is 14 residues long. This CDR3 is CASSSSGDYNEQFF. The CDR3 DNA reads TGTGCCAGCAGTTCTTCCGGGGACTACAATGAGCAGTTCTTC.

This clonotype was observed many times. V and J are TRBV12-3 or TRBV12-4 and TRBJ2-7, with TRBD1 as a possible D gene (6 bases). Trimming took off 4 bases at V and 4 bases at J, with 11 bases between the two ends. The CDR3 totals 13 residues. This chain's CDR3 is CASSSGATYEQYF. The CDR3 DNA reads as TGTGCCAGCAGTTCAGGGGCCACTTACGAGCAGTACTTC.

The chain is built from TRBV5-4 and TRBJ1-1; 11 positions agree with TRBD1. The CDR3 has 16 residues. V lost 4 bases to trimming and J lost 1 base; unmatched junction nucleotides: 6. Looked up from germline, CDR1 is SGHNT and CDR2 is YYREEE (reference sequence). CDR3 loop: CASSPRTGGRNTEAFF. The CDR3 DNA is TGTGCCAGCAGCCCACGGACAGGGGGCAGGAACACTGAAGCTTTCTTT.

The sample holds a few counts of this clonotype. The chain employs TRBV6-1 and TRBJ2-4; D remains ambiguous. V lost 4 bases and J lost 6, with 13 bases in between. Germline V gene lookup returns CDR1 MNHNS and CDR2 SASEGT. The CDR3 covers 14 residues. The CDR3 is CASSVYTDPNIQYF. In nucleotides, the CDR3 is TGTGCCAGCAGTGTATATACCGACCCAAACATTCAGTACTTC.